This T cell receptor beta chain stems from a study of blood T cell repertoires in COVID-19 (dated by TCRdb to 2020 to 2021). Background on the whole study: Collaborator samples came from the United States, Italy and Spain and covered acute and convalescent phases of COVID-19. Where available, HLA class I and class II types were taken from metadata supplied by the sample provider and were not determined by assay-based typing. The sample metadata nearly always contained a de-identified subject ID, COVID-19 status, age in years and sex. The material from the prospective study consisted of cDNA or gDNA derived from T cells, B-cell-depleted T cells, or PBMCs. The samples were drawn from the first 160 participants of the ongoing ImmuneRACE study and from 1,254 subjects provided by 6 global collaborators. A freely available public database, intended as a resource for researchers studying the immune response to SARS-CoV-2, is where the repertoires were released. The dataset comprised deeply sampled blood TCRbeta repertoires from subjects exposed to, actively infected with, or recovered from COVID-19. What the authors observed across the whole study: Clinical and demographic metadata were provided uncurated, with the amount varying by source and participant.

The immunoSEQ Assay, a bias-controlled multiplex PCR, was used to amplify TCRbeta CDR3 regions from genomic DNA. On the authors' methods: Within the assay, amplification of reference gene primers was used to estimate how many nucleated cells each sample contained. Sequence reads were collapsed and filtered to measure the absolute abundance of every unique TCRbeta CDR3 rearrangement. For each sample, productive Simpson clonality was calculated as the square root of Simpson's diversity index across productive rearrangements. In TCRdb, the immuneACCESS table is reduced to in-frame sequences with V and J assigned. These tables do not hold every clone; where another copy was compared, an unresolved V gene accounts for under half, and the others remain unexplained. V and J calls plus clone size are reproduced from that table; the DNA served to infer D and trimming. Across this sample there are about 150,000 clones, with around 84% seen only once. In total, the top ten clones hold 1.5% to 2% of the sample.

Unmatched junction bases come to 12, with V trimmed by 0 bases and J by 0 bases. The germline V gene gives CDR1 as SGHRS and CDR2 as YFSETQ. Inclusive of the bounding cysteine and valine, the CDR3 is 18 residues long. Solely the CDR3 DNA is kept, with 54 bases framed from the first base. This clone appeared once. Which antigen it targets is not known. No quality values exist for individual bases; no much larger clone is one base distant. Collaborating institutions collected whole blood in K2EDTA tubes following their own protocols. For TCRbeta analysis, collaborators shipped samples as frozen whole blood, isolated PBMCs, or DNA extracted from either of those sample types.

The chain uses TRBV5-1 and TRBJ2-7; 7 middle bases align to TRBD1. The sequencing input was peripheral blood. The clonotype was recovered from a man of 80 years or more with acute or convalescent COVID-19. The CDR3 sequence is CASSLAPTKTGYSYEQYV. The nucleotides are TGCGCCAGCAGCTTGGCACCGACTAAGACAGGGTACTCCTACGAGCAGTACGTC.